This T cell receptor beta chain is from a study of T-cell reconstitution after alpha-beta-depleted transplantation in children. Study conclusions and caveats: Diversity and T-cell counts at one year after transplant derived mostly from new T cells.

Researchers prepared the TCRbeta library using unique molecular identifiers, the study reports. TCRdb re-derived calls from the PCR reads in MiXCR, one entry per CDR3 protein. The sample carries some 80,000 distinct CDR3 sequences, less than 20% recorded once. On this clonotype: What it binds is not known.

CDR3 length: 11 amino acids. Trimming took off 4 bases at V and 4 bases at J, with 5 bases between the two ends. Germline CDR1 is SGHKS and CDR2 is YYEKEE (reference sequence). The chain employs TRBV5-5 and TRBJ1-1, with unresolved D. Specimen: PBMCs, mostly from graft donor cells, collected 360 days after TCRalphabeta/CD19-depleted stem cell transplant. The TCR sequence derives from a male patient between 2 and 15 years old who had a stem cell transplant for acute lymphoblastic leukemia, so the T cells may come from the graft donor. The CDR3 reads CASSGVTEAFF. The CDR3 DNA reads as TGTGCCAGCAGCGGAGTCACTGAAGCTTTCTTT.